This T cell receptor beta chain was sequenced in a study of response to subunit inactivated influenza vaccine. Whole-study results and caveats: It was the authors' suggestion that each seasonal influenza vaccination recruits few new T cells.

This clonotype was detected many times. Its antigen is not known. TCRdb used MiXCR to reprocess the RT-PCR reads, holding one entry per CDR3 protein. The table shows roughly 630,000 distinct CDR3 sequences, with about 14% occurring only once. CDR1 is SGHRS, CDR2 YFSETQ, per germline. CDR3 length equals 14 residues. Trimming at V came to 4 bases and at J to 7 bases, leaving 6 bases not matched to a gene. The TCR originated in a man in his forties or fifties who received an inactivated influenza vaccine. The sample was PBMCs from blood, taken 14 to 15 days before vaccination. The chain carries TRBV5-1 and TRBJ1-4, with 8 bases identical to TRBD1. The CDR3 DNA is TGCGCCAGCAGCCTATGGACAGGGAGTGAAAAACTGTTTTTT. Amino acids: CASSLWTGSEKLFF.